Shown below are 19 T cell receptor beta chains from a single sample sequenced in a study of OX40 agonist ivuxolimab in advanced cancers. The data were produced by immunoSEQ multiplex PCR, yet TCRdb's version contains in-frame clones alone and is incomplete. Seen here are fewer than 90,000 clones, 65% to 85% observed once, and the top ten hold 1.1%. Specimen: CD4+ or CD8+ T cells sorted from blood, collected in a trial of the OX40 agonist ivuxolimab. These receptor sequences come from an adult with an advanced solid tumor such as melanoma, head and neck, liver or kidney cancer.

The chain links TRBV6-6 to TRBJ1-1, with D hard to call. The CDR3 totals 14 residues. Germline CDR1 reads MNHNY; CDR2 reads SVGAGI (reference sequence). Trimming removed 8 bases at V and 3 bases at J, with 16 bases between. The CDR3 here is CASVLMGWDTEAFF. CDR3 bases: TGTGCCAGCGTCCTAATGGGGTGGGACACTGAAGCTTTCTTT.

The CDR3 is CASSSLAVSTDTQYF. In nucleotides, the CDR3 is TGTGCCAGCAGCTCCCTAGCGGTGAGCACAGATACGCAGTATTTT. V and J are TRBV7-2 and TRBJ2-3, with 7 nucleotides matching TRBD2. V shed 4 bases, J shed 0 bases, and the junction held 4 bases outside the gene matches. CDR3 size: 15 residues. Germline lookup yields CDR1 SGHTA and CDR2 FQGNSA.

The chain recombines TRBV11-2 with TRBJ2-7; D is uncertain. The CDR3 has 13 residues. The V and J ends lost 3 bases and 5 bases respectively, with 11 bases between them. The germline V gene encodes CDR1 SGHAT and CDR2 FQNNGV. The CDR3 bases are TGTGCCAGCAGCTTCTATTCCGTCAACGAGCAGTACTTC. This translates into CASSFYSVNEQYF. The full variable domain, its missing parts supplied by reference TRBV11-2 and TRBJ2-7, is EAGVAQSPRYKIIEKRQSVAFWCNPISGHATLYWYQQILGQGPKLLIQFQNNGVVDDSQLPKDRFSAERLKGVDSTLKIQPAKLEDSAVYLCASSFYSVNEQYFGPGTRLTVT.

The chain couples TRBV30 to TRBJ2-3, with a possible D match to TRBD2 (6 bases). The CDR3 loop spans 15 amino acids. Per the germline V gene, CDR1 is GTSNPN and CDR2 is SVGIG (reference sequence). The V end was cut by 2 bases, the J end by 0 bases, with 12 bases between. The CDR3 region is CAWSLGGISTDTQYF. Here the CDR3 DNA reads TGTGCCTGGAGTTTAGGAGGGATTAGCACAGATACGCAGTATTTT. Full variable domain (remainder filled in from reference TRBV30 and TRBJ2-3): SQTIHQWPATLVQPVGSPLSLECTVEGTSNPNLYWYRQAAGRGLQLLFYSVGIGQISSEVPQNLSASRPQDRQFILSSKKLLLSDSGFYLCAWSLGGISTDTQYFGPGTRLTVL.

CDR3 in amino acids: CASSPTGTGETQYF. CDR3 sequence (DNA): TGCGCCAGCAGCCCGACAGGGACGGGCGAGACCCAGTACTTC. The rearrangement links TRBV5-1 to TRBJ2-5; 7 positions match TRBD1. Germline CDR1 SGHRS, CDR2 YFSETQ. The CDR3 is 14 amino acids. The trim removed 4 bases at V and 5 bases at J, leaving 8 bases unmatched.

The chain's CDR3 is CASSLDRARDTEAFF. The DNA for the CDR3 is TGTGCCAGCTCATTGGACAGGGCGCGGGACACTGAAGCTTTCTTT. The gene calls are TRBV18 and TRBJ1-1, with TRBD1 matching over 8 bases. Germline trimming cut 5 bases from V and 3 bases from J; bases unmatched to any gene: 8. This CDR3 has 15 residues. Germline values: CDR1 KGHSH, CDR2 LQKENI. Full variable domain (outside the CDR3, taken from reference TRBV18 and TRBJ1-1): NAGVMQNPRHLVRRRGQEARLRCSPMKGHSHVYWYRQLPEEGLKFMVYLQKENIIDESGMPKERFSAEFPKEGPSILRIQQVVRGDSAAYFCASSLDRARDTEAFFGQGTRLTVV.

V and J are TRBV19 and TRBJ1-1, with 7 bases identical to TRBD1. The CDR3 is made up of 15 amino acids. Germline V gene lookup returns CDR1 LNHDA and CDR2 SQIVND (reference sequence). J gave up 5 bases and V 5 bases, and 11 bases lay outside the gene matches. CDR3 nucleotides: TGTGCCAGTAGTCTACAGGACAGGACGGGGACTGAAGCTTTCTTT. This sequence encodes CASSLQDRTGTEAFF.

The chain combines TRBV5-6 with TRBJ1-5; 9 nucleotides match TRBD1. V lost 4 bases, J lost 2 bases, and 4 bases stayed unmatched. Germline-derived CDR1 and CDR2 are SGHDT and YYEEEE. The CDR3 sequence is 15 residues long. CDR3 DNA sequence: TGTGCCAGCAGCCCTTGGACAGGGGGCAATCAGCCCCAGCATTTT. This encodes CASSPWTGGNQPQHF.

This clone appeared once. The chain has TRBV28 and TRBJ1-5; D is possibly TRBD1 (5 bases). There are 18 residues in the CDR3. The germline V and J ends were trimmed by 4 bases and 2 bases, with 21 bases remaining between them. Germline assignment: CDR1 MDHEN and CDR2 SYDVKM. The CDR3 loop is CASSSPTPRQWGNQPQHF. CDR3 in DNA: TGTGCCAGCAGTTCCCCCACCCCCAGACAGTGGGGCAATCAGCCCCAGCATTTT.

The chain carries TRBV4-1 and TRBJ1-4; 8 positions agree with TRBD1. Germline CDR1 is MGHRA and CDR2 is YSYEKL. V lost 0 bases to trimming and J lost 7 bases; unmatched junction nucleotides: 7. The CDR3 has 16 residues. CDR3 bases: TGCGCCAGCAGCCAAGAGGTGGACAGGGCCTCTGAAAAACTGTTTTTT. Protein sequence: CASSQEVDRASEKLFF.

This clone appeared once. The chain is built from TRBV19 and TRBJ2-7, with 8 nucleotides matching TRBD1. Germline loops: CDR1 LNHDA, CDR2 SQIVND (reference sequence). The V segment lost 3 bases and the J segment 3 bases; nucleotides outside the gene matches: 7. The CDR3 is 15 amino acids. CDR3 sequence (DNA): TGTGCCAGTAGTATTCCAGGGGGCAACTTCTACGAGCAGTACTTC. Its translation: CASSIPGGNFYEQYF. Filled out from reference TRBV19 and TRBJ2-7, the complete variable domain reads DGGITQSPKYLFRKEGQNVTLSCEQNLNHDAMYWYRQDPGQGLRLIYYSQIVNDFQKGDIAEGYSVSREKKESFPLTVTSAQKNPTAFYLCASSIPGGNFYEQYFGPGTRLTVT.

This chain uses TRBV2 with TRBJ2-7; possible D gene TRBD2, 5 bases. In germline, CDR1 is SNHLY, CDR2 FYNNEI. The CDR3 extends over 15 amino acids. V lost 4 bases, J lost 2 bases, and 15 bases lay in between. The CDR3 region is CASSVGDPGTYEQYF. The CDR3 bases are TGTGCCAGCAGTGTCGGGGATCCCGGGACCTACGAGCAGTACTTC.

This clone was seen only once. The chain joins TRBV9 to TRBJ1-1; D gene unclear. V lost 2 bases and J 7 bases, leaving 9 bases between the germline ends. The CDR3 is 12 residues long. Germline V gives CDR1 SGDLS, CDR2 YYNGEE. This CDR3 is CASSVQEFEAFF. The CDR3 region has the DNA TGTGCCAGCAGCGTTCAGGAGTTTGAAGCTTTCTTT.

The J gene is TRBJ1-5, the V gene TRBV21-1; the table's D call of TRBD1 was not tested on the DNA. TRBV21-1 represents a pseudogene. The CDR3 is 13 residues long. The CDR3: CASSPHRNQPQHF. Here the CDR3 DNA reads TGTGCCAGCAGCCCTCACAGAAATCAGCCCCAGCATTTT.

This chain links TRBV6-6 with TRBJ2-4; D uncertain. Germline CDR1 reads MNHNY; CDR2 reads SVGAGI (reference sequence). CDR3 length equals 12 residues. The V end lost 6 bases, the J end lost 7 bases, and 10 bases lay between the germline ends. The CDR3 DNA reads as TGTGCCAGCAGCCATACAGAGAACATTCAGTACTTC. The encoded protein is CASSHTENIQYF.

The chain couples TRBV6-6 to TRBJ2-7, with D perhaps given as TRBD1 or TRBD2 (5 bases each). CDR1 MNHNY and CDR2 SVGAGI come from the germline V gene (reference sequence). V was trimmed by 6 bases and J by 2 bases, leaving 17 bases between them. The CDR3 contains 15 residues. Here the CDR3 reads CASRTPGTVTYEQYF. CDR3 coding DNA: TGTGCCAGCAGGACCCCCGGGACGGTAACCTACGAGCAGTACTTC.

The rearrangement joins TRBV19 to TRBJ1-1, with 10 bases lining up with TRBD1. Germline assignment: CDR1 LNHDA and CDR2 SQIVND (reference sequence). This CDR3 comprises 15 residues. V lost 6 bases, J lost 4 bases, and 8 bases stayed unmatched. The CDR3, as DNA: TGTGCCAGTAGATGGGAGGGGACAGGGGCCACTGAAGCTTTCTTT. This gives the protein CASRWEGTGATEAFF.

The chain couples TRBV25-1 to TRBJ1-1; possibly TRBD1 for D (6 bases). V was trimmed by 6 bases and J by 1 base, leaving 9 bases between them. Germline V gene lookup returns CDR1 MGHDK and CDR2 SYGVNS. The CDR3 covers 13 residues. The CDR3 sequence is CASSTTGNTEAFF. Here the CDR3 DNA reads TGTGCCAGCAGCACGACAGGGAACACTGAAGCTTTCTTT.

CDR3 DNA: TGTGCCAGCAGCCCGGGGGGCCAGCGGGGGTCAAATGAGCAGTTCTTC. It is translated as CASSPGGQRGSNEQFF. This chain uses TRBV7-9 with TRBJ2-1, with 8 positions matching TRBD2. There are 16 residues in the CDR3. V was clipped by 5 bases and J by 7 bases; unmatched bases: 13. Germline V gives CDR1 SEHNR, CDR2 FQNEAQ (reference sequence).